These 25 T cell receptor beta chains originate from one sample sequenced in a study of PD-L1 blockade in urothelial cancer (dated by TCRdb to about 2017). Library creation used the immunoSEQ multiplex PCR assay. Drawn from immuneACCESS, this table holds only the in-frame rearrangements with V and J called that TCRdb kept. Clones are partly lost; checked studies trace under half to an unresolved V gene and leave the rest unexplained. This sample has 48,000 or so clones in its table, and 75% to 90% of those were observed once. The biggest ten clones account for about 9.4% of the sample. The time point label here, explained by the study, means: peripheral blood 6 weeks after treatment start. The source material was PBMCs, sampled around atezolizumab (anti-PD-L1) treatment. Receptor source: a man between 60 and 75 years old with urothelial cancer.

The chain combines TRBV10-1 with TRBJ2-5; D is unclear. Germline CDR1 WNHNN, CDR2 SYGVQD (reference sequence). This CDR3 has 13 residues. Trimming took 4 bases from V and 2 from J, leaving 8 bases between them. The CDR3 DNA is TGCGCCAGCAGTGTTAACAGACAAGAGACCCAGTACTTC. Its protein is CASSVNRQETQYF.

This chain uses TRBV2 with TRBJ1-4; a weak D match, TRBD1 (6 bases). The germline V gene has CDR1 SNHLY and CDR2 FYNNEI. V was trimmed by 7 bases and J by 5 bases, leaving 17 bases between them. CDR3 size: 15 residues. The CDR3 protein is CASTIHRERNEKLFF. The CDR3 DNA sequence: TGTGCCAGCACCATTCACAGGGAACGCAATGAAAAACTGTTTTTT.

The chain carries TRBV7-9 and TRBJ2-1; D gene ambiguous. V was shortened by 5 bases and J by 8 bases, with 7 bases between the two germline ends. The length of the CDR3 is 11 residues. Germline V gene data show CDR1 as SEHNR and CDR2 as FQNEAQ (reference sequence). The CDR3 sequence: CASSPADEQFF. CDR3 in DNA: TGTGCCAGCAGCCCCGCGGATGAGCAGTTCTTC.

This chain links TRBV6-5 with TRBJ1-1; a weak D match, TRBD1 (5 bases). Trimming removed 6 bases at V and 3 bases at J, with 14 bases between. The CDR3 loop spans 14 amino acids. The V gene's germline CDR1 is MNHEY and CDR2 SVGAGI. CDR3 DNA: TGTGCCAGCAGACCCCAGGGAGGGCACACTGAAGCTTTCTTT. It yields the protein CASRPQGGHTEAFF.

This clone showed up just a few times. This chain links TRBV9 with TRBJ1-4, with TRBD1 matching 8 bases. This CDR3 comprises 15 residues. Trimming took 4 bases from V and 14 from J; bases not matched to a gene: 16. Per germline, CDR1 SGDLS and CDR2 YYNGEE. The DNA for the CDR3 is TGTGCCAGCAGCTCAGGACAGGGCGCTAGTGAAGAGCTGTTTTTT. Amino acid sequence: CASSSGQGASEELFF.

The CDR3 nucleotides are TGTGCCAGCAGCTTGGGACAGGGGGTAGATACGCAGTATTTT. Its protein product is CASSLGQGVDTQYF. This rearrangement joins TRBV5-6 to TRBJ2-3, with 9 bases aligning to TRBD1. The CDR3 is made up of 14 amino acids. Germline-derived CDR1 and CDR2 are SGHDT and YYEEEE. The ends lost 0 bases at V and 5 bases at J; junction bases unmatched: 1.

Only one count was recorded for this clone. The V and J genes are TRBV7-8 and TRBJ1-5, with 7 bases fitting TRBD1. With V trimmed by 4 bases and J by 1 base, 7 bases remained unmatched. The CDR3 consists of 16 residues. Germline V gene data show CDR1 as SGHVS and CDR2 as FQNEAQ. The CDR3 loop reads CASSSRDSRSNQPQHF. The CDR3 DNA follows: TGTGCCAGCAGCTCAAGGGACAGCCGAAGCAATCAGCCCCAGCATTTT.

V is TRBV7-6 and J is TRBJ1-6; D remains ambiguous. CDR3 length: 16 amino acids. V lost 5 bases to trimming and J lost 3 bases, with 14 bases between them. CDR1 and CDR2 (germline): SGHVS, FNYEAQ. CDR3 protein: CASSPRRGSYNSPLHF. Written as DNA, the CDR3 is TGTGCCAGCAGCCCCCGTAGAGGGAGCTATAATTCACCCCTCCACTTT.

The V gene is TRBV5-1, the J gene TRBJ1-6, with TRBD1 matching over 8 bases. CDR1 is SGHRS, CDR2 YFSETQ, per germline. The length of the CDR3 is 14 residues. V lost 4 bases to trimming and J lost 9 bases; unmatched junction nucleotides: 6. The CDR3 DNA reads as TGCGCCAGCAGCAACGGACAGGGTAGTTCACCCCTCCACTTT. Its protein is CASSNGQGSSPLHF.

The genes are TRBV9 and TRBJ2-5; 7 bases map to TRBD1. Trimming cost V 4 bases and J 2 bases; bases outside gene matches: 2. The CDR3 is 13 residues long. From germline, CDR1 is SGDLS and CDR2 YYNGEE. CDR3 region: CASSPGQQETQYF. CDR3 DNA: TGTGCCAGCAGCCCGGGACAGCAAGAGACCCAGTACTTC. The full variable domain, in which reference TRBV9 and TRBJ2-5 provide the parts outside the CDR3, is DSGVTQTPKHLITATGQRVTLRCSPRSGDLSVYWYQQSLDQGLQFLIQYYNGEERAKGNILERFSAQQFPDLHSELNLSSLELGDSALYFCASSPGQQETQYFGPGTRLLVL.

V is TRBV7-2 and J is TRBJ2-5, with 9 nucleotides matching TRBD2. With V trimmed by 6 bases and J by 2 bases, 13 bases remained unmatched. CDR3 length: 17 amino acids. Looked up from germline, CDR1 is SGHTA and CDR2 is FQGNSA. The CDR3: CASRFSRAGGQQETQYF. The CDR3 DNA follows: TGTGCCAGCAGGTTTTCGCGGGCGGGGGGGCAACAAGAGACCCAGTACTTC. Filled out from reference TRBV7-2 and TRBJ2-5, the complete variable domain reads GAGVSQSPSNKVTEKGKDVELRCDPISGHTALYWYRQSLGQGLEFLIYFQGNSAPDKSGLPSDRFSAERTGGSVSTLTIQRTQQEDSAVYLCASRFSRAGGQQETQYFGPGTRLLVL.

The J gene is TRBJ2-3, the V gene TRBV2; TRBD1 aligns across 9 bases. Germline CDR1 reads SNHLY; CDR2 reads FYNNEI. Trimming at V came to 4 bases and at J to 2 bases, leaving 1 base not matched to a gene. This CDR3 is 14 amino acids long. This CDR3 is CASSGTGVTDTQYF. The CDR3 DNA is TGTGCCAGCAGTGGGACAGGGGTCACAGATACGCAGTATTTT.

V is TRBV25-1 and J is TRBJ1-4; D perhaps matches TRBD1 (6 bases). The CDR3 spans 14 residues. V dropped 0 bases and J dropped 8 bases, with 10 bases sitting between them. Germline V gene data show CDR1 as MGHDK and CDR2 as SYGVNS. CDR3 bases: TGTGCCAGCAGTGAATACAGGGGCCGGGAAAAACTGTTTTTT. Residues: CASSEYRGREKLFF.

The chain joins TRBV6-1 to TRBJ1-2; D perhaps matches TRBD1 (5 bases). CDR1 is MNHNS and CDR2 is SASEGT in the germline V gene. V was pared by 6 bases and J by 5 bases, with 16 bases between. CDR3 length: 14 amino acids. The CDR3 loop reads CASSVSRTSYGYTF. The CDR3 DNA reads TGTGCCAGCAGCGTCTCGAGGACAAGTTATGGCTACACCTTC.

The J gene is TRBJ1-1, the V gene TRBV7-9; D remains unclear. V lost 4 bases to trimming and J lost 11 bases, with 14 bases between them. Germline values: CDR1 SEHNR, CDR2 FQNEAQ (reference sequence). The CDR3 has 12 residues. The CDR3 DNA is TGTGCCAGCAGCTCCGGACTAAGGGAGGCTTTCTTT. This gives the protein CASSSGLREAFF.

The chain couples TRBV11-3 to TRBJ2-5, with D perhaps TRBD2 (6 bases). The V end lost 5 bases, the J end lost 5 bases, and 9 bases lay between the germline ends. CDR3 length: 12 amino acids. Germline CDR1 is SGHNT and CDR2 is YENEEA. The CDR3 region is CASSTRGETQYF. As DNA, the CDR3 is TGTGCCAGCAGCACCCGGGGGGAGACCCAGTACTTC.

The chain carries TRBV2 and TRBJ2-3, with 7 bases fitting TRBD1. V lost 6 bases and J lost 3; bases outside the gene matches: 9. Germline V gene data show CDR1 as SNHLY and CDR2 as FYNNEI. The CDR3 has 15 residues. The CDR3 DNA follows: TGTGCCAGCAGGAATAGGGGGCTTGCGACAGATACGCAGTATTTT. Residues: CASRNRGLATDTQYF.

The CDR3 sequence: CASSPGLANSYEQYF. CDR3 sequence (DNA): TGTGCCAGCTCGCCGGGACTAGCTAACTCCTACGAGCAGTACTTC. This chain links TRBV18 with TRBJ2-7; 9 bases are shared with TRBD2. V gave up 6 bases and J gave up 0 bases; unmatched junction bases: 6. The germline gives CDR1 KGHSH, CDR2 LQKENI. The CDR3 loop spans 15 amino acids.

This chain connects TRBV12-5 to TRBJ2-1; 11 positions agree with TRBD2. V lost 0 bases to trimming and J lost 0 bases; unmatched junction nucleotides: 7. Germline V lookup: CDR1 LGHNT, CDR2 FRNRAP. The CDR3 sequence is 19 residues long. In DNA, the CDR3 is TGTGCTAGTGGTTTGGTACGACTAGCGGGGACTAGCTCCTACAATGAGCAGTTCTTC. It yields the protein CASGLVRLAGTSSYNEQFF.

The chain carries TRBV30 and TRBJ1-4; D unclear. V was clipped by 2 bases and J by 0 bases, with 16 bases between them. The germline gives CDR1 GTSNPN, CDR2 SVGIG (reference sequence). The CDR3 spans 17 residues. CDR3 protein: CAWSSRPLASTNEKLFF. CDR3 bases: TGTGCCTGGAGTTCTAGGCCCCTGGCATCAACTAATGAAAAACTGTTTTTT.

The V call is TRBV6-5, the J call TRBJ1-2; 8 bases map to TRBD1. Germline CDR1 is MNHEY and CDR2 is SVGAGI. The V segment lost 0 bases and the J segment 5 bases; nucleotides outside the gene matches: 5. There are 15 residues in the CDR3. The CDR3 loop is CASSYSGTGGYGYTF. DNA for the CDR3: TGTGCCAGCAGTTACTCCGGGACAGGCGGGTATGGCTACACCTTC.

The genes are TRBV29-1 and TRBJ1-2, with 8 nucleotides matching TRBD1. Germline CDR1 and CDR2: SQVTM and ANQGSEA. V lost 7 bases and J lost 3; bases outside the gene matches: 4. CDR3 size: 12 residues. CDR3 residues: CSDRQGHYGYTF. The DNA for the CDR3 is TGCAGCGATCGACAGGGGCACTATGGCTACACCTTC.

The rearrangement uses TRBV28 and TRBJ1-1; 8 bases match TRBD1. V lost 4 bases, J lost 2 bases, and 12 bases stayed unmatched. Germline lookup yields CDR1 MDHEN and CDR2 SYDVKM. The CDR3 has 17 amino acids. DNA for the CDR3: TGTGCCAGCAGTTCCCCCGGGTTTGACAGGGGAAACACTGAAGCTTTCTTT. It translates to CASSSPGFDRGNTEAFF. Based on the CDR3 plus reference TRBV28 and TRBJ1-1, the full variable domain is DVKVTQSSRYLVKRTGEKVFLECVQDMDHENMFWYRQDPGLGLRLIYFSYDVKMKEKGDIPEGYSVSREKKERFSLILESASTNQTSMYLCASSSPGFDRGNTEAFFGQGTRLTVV.

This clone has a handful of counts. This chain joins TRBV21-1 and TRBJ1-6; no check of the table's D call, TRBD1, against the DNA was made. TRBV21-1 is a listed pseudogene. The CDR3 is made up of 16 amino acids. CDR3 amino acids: CASSKVGDRGYSPLHF. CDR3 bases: TGTGCCAGCAGCAAAGTGGGGGACAGGGGCTATTCACCCCTCCACTTT.

The chain's CDR3 is CATSDRLGQGNAYGYTF. In nucleotides, the CDR3 is TGTGCCACCTCGGATCGCCTGGGACAGGGAAACGCCTATGGCTACACCTTC. This chain links TRBV19 with TRBJ1-2, with 9 bases matching TRBD1. The ends lost 10 bases at V and 4 bases at J; junction bases unmatched: 19. CDR1 and CDR2 (germline): LNHDA, SQIVND (reference sequence). This CDR3 region has 17 residues.